The 4 T cell receptor beta chains in this list originate from one sample, sequenced in a study of blood T cells in healthy people across ages (dated by TCRdb to the mid-2010s). Library preparation was by 5' RACE. The sequencing machine was an Illumina HiSeq 2500. A second PCR of roughly 7 to 12 cycles was run with a J-beta primer mix and a sample-barcoded 5' primer. The raw public reads went through TCRdb reprocessing: fastp at Q25, MiXCR clone calling, in-frame beta chains kept. Entries that share a CDR3 protein sequence are merged under the most common genes and DNA. The sample contains fewer than 950,000 distinct CDR3 sequences, roughly 53% of them found a single time. Approximately 40% of the sample rests with the top ten. Material: blood. The source of these receptors is a man aged 80 or over in good health.

J is TRBJ1-4 and V is TRBV10-3; D is perhaps TRBD1 (6 bases). The germline V and J ends were trimmed by 10 bases and 8 bases, with 26 bases remaining between them. Germline values: CDR1 ENHRY, CDR2 SYGVKD. The CDR3 contains 16 residues. This chain's CDR3 is CATVYRVSSGAEKLFF. As DNA, the CDR3 is TGTGCCACCGTATACAGGGTGTCCTCGGGGGCGGAAAAACTGTTTTTT.

The chain combines TRBV11-2 with TRBJ2-1, with D uncertain. Germline V CDR1 and CDR2: SGHAT, FQNNGV. The V end lost 1 base, the J end lost 2 bases, and 12 bases lay between the germline ends. The CDR3 is 16 amino acids. DNA for the CDR3: TGTGCCAGCAGCTTAGTGGGCTACCCGACCTACAATGAGCAGTTCTTC. It specifies CASSLVGYPTYNEQFF.

The chain carries TRBV27 and TRBJ2-7; the match to TRBD2 covers 7 bases. Trimming cost V 2 bases and J 0 bases; bases outside gene matches: 4. CDR1 and CDR2 from the germline V gene are MNHEY and SMNVEV (reference sequence). This CDR3 contains 15 residues. The chain's CDR3 is CASSLRRESSYEQYF. DNA for the CDR3: TGTGCCAGCAGTTTAAGGCGGGAGAGCTCCTACGAGCAGTACTTC.

This chain joins TRBV6-5 and TRBJ2-1; 8 bases line up with TRBD2. J lost 7 bases, V lost 7 bases, and 12 bases had no gene match. Germline CDR1 reads MNHEY; CDR2 reads SVGAGI. CDR3 length: 15 amino acids. The CDR3: CASTPGTRLRNEQFF. As DNA, the CDR3 is TGTGCCAGCACCCCCGGGACTAGGCTAAGGAATGAGCAGTTCTTC.